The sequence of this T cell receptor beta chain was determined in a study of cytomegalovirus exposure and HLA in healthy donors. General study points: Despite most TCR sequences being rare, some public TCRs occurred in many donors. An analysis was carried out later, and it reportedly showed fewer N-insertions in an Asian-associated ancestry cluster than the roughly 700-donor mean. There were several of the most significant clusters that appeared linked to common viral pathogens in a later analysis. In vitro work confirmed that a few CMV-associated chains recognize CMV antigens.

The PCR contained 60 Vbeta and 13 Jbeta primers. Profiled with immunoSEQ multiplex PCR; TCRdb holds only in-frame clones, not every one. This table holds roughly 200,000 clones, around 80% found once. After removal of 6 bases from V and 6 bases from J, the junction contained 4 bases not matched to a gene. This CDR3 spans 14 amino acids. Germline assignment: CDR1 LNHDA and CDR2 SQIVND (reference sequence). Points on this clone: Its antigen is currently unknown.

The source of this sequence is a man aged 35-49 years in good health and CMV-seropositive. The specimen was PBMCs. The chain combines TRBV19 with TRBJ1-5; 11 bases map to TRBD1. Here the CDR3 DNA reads TGTGCCAGTAGCCCGGACAGGGGGCTTCAGCCCCAGCATTTT. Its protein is CASSPDRGLQPQHF. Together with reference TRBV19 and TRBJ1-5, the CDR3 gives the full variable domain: DGGITQSPKYLFRKEGQNVTLSCEQNLNHDAMYWYRQDPGQGLRLIYYSQIVNDFQKGDIAEGYSVSREKKESFPLTVTSAQKNPTAFYLCASSPDRGLQPQHFGDGTRLSIL.